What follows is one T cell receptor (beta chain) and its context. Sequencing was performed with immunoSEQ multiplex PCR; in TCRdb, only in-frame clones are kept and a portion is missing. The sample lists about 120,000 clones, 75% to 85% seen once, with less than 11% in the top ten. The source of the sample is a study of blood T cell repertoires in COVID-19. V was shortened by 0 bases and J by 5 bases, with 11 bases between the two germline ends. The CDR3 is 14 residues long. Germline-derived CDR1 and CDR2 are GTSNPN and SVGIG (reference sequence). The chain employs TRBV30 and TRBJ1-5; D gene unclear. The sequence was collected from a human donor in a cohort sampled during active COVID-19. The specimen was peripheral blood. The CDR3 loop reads CAWSVLTADQPQHF. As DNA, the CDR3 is TGTGCCTGGAGTGTACTAACCGCAGATCAGCCCCAGCATTTT.